Presented here are 28 T cell receptor beta chains from one specimen sequenced in a study of vaccination and CD4 T cells after COVID-19. Noted treatment: roughly 10-day PBMC culture with coronavirus spike peptide pools or control peptides (ViraFEST assay). These TCRs are of unknown antigen specificity. Oncomine TCR Beta short-read sequencing was applied to DNA from cultured CD4+ T cells. TCRdb reanalysed the PCR reads using MiXCR and keeps one entry per CDR3 protein. In the table there are about 16,000 distinct CDR3 sequences, 50% to 65% of which are singletons. The sequencing here drew on CD4+ T cells from blood, cultured in vitro, taken before SARS-CoV-2 vaccination. These receptors were collected from a human donor who had recovered from COVID-19.

For the CDR3, the DNA is TGCAGTGCTAGAGCATTCACGGGCAACTCCTACAATGAGCAGTTCTTC. This gives the protein CSARAFTGNSYNEQFF. The V call is TRBV20-1, the J call TRBJ2-1; D call uncertain. Germline CDR1 and CDR2: DFQATT and SNEGSKA (reference sequence). The V gene lost 1 base and the J gene lost 0 bases, with 13 bases spanning the gap. The CDR3 consists of 16 residues.

The chain uses TRBV6-1 and TRBJ2-1; possibly TRBD2 for D (6 bases). Per the germline V gene, CDR1 is MNHNS and CDR2 is SASEGT. The V gene lost 6 bases and the J gene lost 0 bases, with 12 bases spanning the gap. The CDR3 totals 15 residues. CDR3 bases: TGTGCCAGCAGAGATGCCGGGAGCTCCTACAATGAGCAGTTCTTC. The encoded protein is CASRDAGSSYNEQFF.

The chain links TRBV27 to TRBJ1-5; no reliable D call. This CDR3 region has 12 residues. With 4 bases removed from V and 4 bases from J, the gap between germline ends came to 5 bases. The germline V gene has CDR1 MNHEY and CDR2 SMNVEV (reference sequence). The CDR3 coding sequence is TGTGCCAGCAGTTCTATAAATCAGCCCCAGCATTTT. As protein: CASSSINQPQHF.

The chain's CDR3 is CASRSGTTGELFF. The CDR3 nucleotides are TGTGCCAGCAGATCCGGGACCACCGGGGAGCTGTTTTTT. The chain is built from TRBV28 and TRBJ2-2, with D tentatively TRBD1 or TRBD2 (5 bases each). Germline V gene lookup returns CDR1 MDHEN and CDR2 SYDVKM. The CDR3 consists of 13 residues. Trimming left V 6 bases short and J 4 bases short, with 9 bases between.

This clonotype appeared a single time. This chain links TRBV27 with TRBJ2-1, with 7 bases matching TRBD1. The trim removed 1 base at V and 9 bases at J, leaving 18 bases unmatched. The V gene's germline CDR1 is MNHEY and CDR2 SMNVEV (reference sequence). The CDR3 runs 18 residues. CDR3: CASSLFIRPDRFVPEQFF. CDR3 in DNA: TGTGCCAGCAGTTTATTCATCCGGCCGGACAGGTTTGTGCCTGAGCAGTTCTTC.

This clonotype was picked up a small number of times. V and J are TRBV7-2 and TRBJ2-3; possibly TRBD2 for D (6 bases). The CDR3 loop spans 14 amino acids. In germline, CDR1 is SGHTA, CDR2 FQGNSA. V lost 4 bases to trimming and J lost 13 bases, with 21 bases between them. DNA for the CDR3: TGTGCCAGCAGCTCGTACCTAGCAGGGAGGACGGAGTATTTT. The encoded protein is CASSSYLAGRTEYF. Filled out from reference TRBV7-2 and TRBJ2-3, the complete variable domain reads GAGVSQSPSNKVTEKGKDVELRCDPISGHTALYWYRQSLGQGLEFLIYFQGNSAPDKSGLPSDRFSAERTGGSVSTLTIQRTQQEDSAVYLCASSSYLAGRTEYFGPGTRLTVL.

The V gene is TRBV28, the J gene TRBJ2-7; 7 bases line up with TRBD1. The length of the CDR3 is 14 residues. Looked up from germline, CDR1 is MDHEN and CDR2 is SYDVKM. The trim removed 5 bases at V and 0 bases at J, leaving 4 bases unmatched. CDR3 loop: CASSPQGYSYEQYF. The CDR3 DNA reads TGTGCCAGCAGTCCACAGGGGTACTCCTACGAGCAGTACTTC. Full variable domain (missing parts from reference TRBV28 and TRBJ2-7): DVKVTQSSRYLVKRTGEKVFLECVQDMDHENMFWYRQDPGLGLRLIYFSYDVKMKEKGDIPEGYSVSREKKERFSLILESASTNQTSMYLCASSPQGYSYEQYFGPGTRLTVT.

This chain links TRBV20-1 with TRBJ2-5; 10 positions match TRBD2. CDR1 DFQATT and CDR2 SNEGSKA come from the germline V gene (reference sequence). This CDR3 region has 16 residues. The ends lost 0 bases at V and 2 bases at J; junction bases unmatched: 6. For the CDR3, the DNA is TGCAGTGCTAGAGATACCAGCGGGAGGGTTCAAGAGACCCAGTACTTC. Translated, it gives CSARDTSGRVQETQYF.

This chain joins TRBV12-3 or TRBV12-4 and TRBJ1-2; no reliable D call. V lost 6 bases, J lost 0 bases, and 5 bases lay in between. There are 12 residues in the CDR3. This CDR3 is CASSNSNYGYTF. CDR3 DNA sequence: TGTGCCAGCAGCAATTCTAACTATGGCTACACCTTC.

This clonotype appeared a single time. The chain is built from TRBV7-6 and TRBJ1-1; perhaps TRBD1 as D (6 bases). The V gene's germline CDR1 is SGHVS and CDR2 FNYEAQ. The CDR3 contains 16 residues. V shed 5 bases and J shed 5 bases, with 21 bases lying between them. CDR3 residues: CASSEDIDRLGTEAFF. In nucleotides, the CDR3 is TGTGCCAGCAGCGAAGATATTGACAGGTTAGGAACTGAAGCTTTCTTT.

The chain uses TRBV10-1 and TRBJ2-3; either TRBD1 or TRBD2 may supply D (5 bases each). The V gene lost 0 bases and the J gene lost 2 bases, with 6 bases spanning the gap. The germline V gene has CDR1 WNHNN and CDR2 SYGVQD (reference sequence). This CDR3 is built from 14 residues. The CDR3 here is CASSESGTTDTQYF. The DNA for the CDR3 is TGCGCCAGCAGTGAGTCCGGGACCACAGATACGCAGTATTTT.

This clonotype was seen once. The chain's CDR3 is CASSLSRIEAFF. The CDR3 DNA reads as TGTGCCAGCAGTTTATCACGGATTGAAGCTTTCTTT. This chain uses TRBV12-3 or TRBV12-4 with TRBJ1-1; D is uncertain. The CDR3 totals 12 residues. The V and J ends lost 2 bases and 7 bases respectively, with 8 bases between them.

V and J are TRBV7-2 and TRBJ2-7; 10 positions agree with TRBD2. The CDR3 sequence is 16 residues long. J lost 4 bases, V lost 1 base, and 7 bases had no gene match. From germline, CDR1 is SGHTA and CDR2 FQGNSA. CDR3 residues: CASSLGPSGSKYEQYF. The CDR3 coding sequence is TGTGCCAGCAGCTTAGGCCCTAGCGGGAGCAAGTACGAGCAGTACTTC.

V usage is TRBV20-1 and J usage is TRBJ1-2; TRBD1 might be the D (5 bases). V shed 2 bases and J shed 7 bases, with 11 bases lying between them. Germline V CDR1 and CDR2: DFQATT, SNEGSKA (reference sequence). The CDR3 length is 12 residues. The CDR3 nucleotides read TGCAGTGCTAGAACCGGGGGAGGTGGCTACACCTTC. Its protein product is CSARTGGGGYTF.

V gene TRBV5-1 combines with J gene TRBJ1-1; D is unresolved. V shed 1 base and J shed 5 bases, with 12 bases lying between them. Germline CDR1 is SGHRS and CDR2 is YFSETQ. CDR3 length: 14 residues. CDR3 DNA: TGCGCCAGCAGCTTGTCCCCCGGGCTGACTGAAGCTTTCTTT. This gives the protein CASSLSPGLTEAFF.

V gene TRBV20-1 combines with J gene TRBJ1-6; maybe TRBD1 (6 bases). V was trimmed by 3 bases and J by 7 bases, leaving 7 bases between them. The length of the CDR3 is 12 residues. The germline CDR1 and CDR2 sequences are DFQATT and SNEGSKA (reference sequence). CDR3: CSARDRNSPLHF. DNA of the CDR3: TGCAGTGCTAGGGACAGAAATTCACCCCTCCACTTT.

The gene calls are TRBV27 and TRBJ2-4; D tentatively fits TRBD1 or TRBD2 (5 bases each). Germline V lookup: CDR1 MNHEY, CDR2 SMNVEV (reference sequence). The CDR3 runs to 15 residues. Trimming stripped 6 bases from V and 7 bases from J, with 19 bases between. CDR3 sequence (DNA): TGTGCCAGCAGGCCAACCGGGCCCGAGGGGAACATTCAGTACTTC. Residues: CASRPTGPEGNIQYF.

This sequence joins TRBV18 and TRBJ2-7; no clear D gene. CDR3 size: 11 residues. The germline V and J ends were trimmed by 3 bases and 9 bases, with 9 bases remaining between them. The germline V gene has CDR1 KGHSH and CDR2 LQKENI. The CDR3 is CASSPDVAQYF. CDR3 nucleotides: TGTGCCAGCTCACCCGACGTAGCGCAGTACTTC.

V and J are TRBV20-1 and TRBJ2-3; 13 bases fit TRBD2. CDR1 is DFQATT, CDR2 SNEGSKA, per germline (reference sequence). J gave up 4 bases and V 5 bases, and 18 bases lay outside the gene matches. This CDR3 has 19 residues. CDR3 in amino acids: CSAGGAMTSGRWVADTQYF. CDR3 coding DNA: TGCAGTGCTGGAGGGGCTATGACTAGCGGGAGGTGGGTCGCAGATACGCAGTATTTT.

The V and J genes are TRBV7-9 and TRBJ1-3, with unresolved D. V shed 2 bases and J shed 0 bases, with 8 bases lying between them. The CDR3 consists of 15 residues. Germline V gene sequence: CDR1 SEHNR, CDR2 FQNEAQ (reference sequence). For the CDR3, the DNA is TGTGCCAGCAGCTTAAACAGACCCTCTGGAAACACCATATATTTT. Translation: CASSLNRPSGNTIYF.

The V gene is TRBV30, the J gene TRBJ1-6; TRBD1 matches 8 bases. Germline values: CDR1 GTSNPN, CDR2 SVGIG (reference sequence). Trimming cost V 4 bases and J 9 bases; bases outside gene matches: 11. The CDR3 runs to 15 residues. The CDR3: CAWTVEGQARSPLHF. The CDR3 region has the DNA TGTGCCTGGACTGTCGAGGGACAGGCTCGTTCACCCCTCCACTTT.

The chain combines TRBV27 with TRBJ1-1; 11 positions match TRBD1. The germline V gene has CDR1 MNHEY and CDR2 SMNVEV (reference sequence). V shed 2 bases and J 0 bases; nucleotides not matched to a gene: 2. The CDR3 has 16 residues. CDR3 bases: TGTGCCAGCAGTTTAAGGACAGGGGGCGTGAACACTGAAGCTTTCTTT. Translated: CASSLRTGGVNTEAFF.

This sequence joins TRBV28 and TRBJ2-5; perhaps TRBD2 as D (5 bases). The V end was cut by 4 bases, the J end by 5 bases, with 14 bases between. The CDR3 has 14 amino acids. The germline V gene has CDR1 MDHEN and CDR2 SYDVKM. CDR3 coding DNA: TGTGCCAGCAGTTCGACGGGGAGACGGGAGACCCAGTACTTC. Protein product: CASSSTGRRETQYF.

This clonotype appeared a few times. This chain connects TRBV2 to TRBJ2-5; D is uncertain. Trimming left V 4 bases short and J 4 bases short, with 4 bases between. CDR1 SNHLY and CDR2 FYNNEI come from the germline V gene. The CDR3 covers 11 residues. The CDR3 spells CASSAVETQYF. CDR3 coding DNA: TGTGCCAGCAGTGCCGTAGAGACCCAGTACTTC.

V and J are TRBV12-3 or TRBV12-4 and TRBJ1-2; TRBD1 aligns across 7 bases. CDR3 length: 13 residues. V was pared by 5 bases and J by 2 bases, with 2 bases of the junction left unmatched. CDR3 DNA sequence: TGTGCCAGCAGTCCGACAGGGAACTATGGCTACACCTTC. This codes for CASSPTGNYGYTF.

The gene calls are TRBV20-1 and TRBJ2-7, with a possible D match to TRBD1 (7 bases). The CDR3 is 15 amino acids. Trimming removed 2 bases from V and 0 bases from J, with 14 bases in between. Germline V gene data show CDR1 as DFQATT and CDR2 as SNEGSKA (reference sequence). CDR3 protein: CSARLGGDSSYEQYF. DNA of the CDR3: TGCAGTGCTAGATTGGGCGGGGACAGCTCCTACGAGCAGTACTTC.

The V gene is TRBV20-1, the J gene TRBJ2-5; D may correspond to TRBD1 or TRBD2 (5 bases each). The CDR3 spans 13 residues. Trimming removed 3 bases at V and 5 bases at J, with 13 bases between. The V gene's germline CDR1 is DFQATT and CDR2 SNEGSKA (reference sequence). CDR3 bases: TGCAGTGCTAGTCCAGGGCGGGTGGAGACCCAGTACTTC. Translated, it gives CSASPGRVETQYF.

This clonotype was detected a few times. The chain uses TRBV19 and TRBJ1-5; a weak D match, TRBD1 (5 bases). CDR1 is LNHDA and CDR2 is SQIVND in the germline V gene (reference sequence). The CDR3 is made up of 15 amino acids. V gave up 9 bases and J gave up 2 bases, with 17 bases separating them. This CDR3 is CASTMALGGNQPQHF. The CDR3 DNA reads as TGTGCCAGCACCATGGCCTTAGGGGGCAATCAGCCCCAGCATTTT. Based on the CDR3 plus reference TRBV19 and TRBJ1-5, the full variable domain is DGGITQSPKYLFRKEGQNVTLSCEQNLNHDAMYWYRQDPGQGLRLIYYSQIVNDFQKGDIAEGYSVSREKKESFPLTVTSAQKNPTAFYLCASTMALGGNQPQHFGDGTRLSIL.